These 10 T cell receptor beta chains were all obtained from the same sample, sequenced in a study of shared clonotypes between healthy human individuals. Only in-frame clones appear in the TCRdb table, and some are missing; sequencing was by immunoSEQ multiplex PCR. The data show 1.6 million or so clones, approximately 98.5% seen once. Sequences were obtained from naive CD4+ T cells sorted from blood. Subset reported: CD45RA+ positively selected. Receptor source: a man aged 25 to 45 in good health.

This clone was seen only once. The chain couples TRBV6-5 to TRBJ2-3, with a weak D call TRBD2 (5 bases). The CDR3 totals 15 residues. Germline-derived CDR1 and CDR2 are MNHEY and SVGAGI. Trimming shortened V by 6 bases and J by 3 bases, and 16 bases separated the two germline ends. CDR3 nucleotides: TGTGCCAGCAGCCATTTTGAGGGAACTACAGATACGCAGTATTTT. Its translation: CASSHFEGTTDTQYF.

The chain employs TRBV2 and TRBJ2-2; D gene uncertain. The CDR3 totals 18 residues. Per the germline V gene, CDR1 is SNHLY and CDR2 is FYNNEI. Trimming left V 0 bases short and J 0 bases short, with 14 bases between. The CDR3 coding sequence is TGTGCCAGCAGTGAAGCCCCCCACTTGGCCTCGAACACCGGGGAGCTGTTTTTT. It is translated as CASSEAPHLASNTGELFF.

This chain uses TRBV28 with TRBJ2-5; 8 bases map to TRBD2. The CDR3 consists of 16 residues. Germline V gives CDR1 MDHEN, CDR2 SYDVKM. Germline trimming cut 6 bases from V and 3 bases from J; bases unmatched to any gene: 12. The CDR3 loop is CASRGPGAGVEETQYF. In DNA, the CDR3 is TGTGCCAGCAGGGGTCCGGGAGCGGGAGTTGAAGAGACCCAGTACTTC.

The V call is TRBV7-2, the J call TRBJ1-5; no firm D call. The V and J ends lost 7 bases and 0 bases respectively, with 13 bases between them. Germline lookup yields CDR1 SGHTA and CDR2 FQGNSA. The CDR3 is 15 residues long. The CDR3 spells CASTRTVNSNQPQHF. CDR3 DNA: TGTGCCAGCACCCGGACCGTCAATAGCAATCAGCCCCAGCATTTT. The variable domain in full, completed from reference TRBV7-2 and TRBJ1-5, reads GAGVSQSPSNKVTEKGKDVELRCDPISGHTALYWYRQSLGQGLEFLIYFQGNSAPDKSGLPSDRFSAERTGGSVSTLTIQRTQQEDSAVYLCASTRTVNSNQPQHFGDGTRLSIL.

The chain has TRBV25-1 and TRBJ2-3, with TRBD2 matching 8 bases. This CDR3 is built from 15 residues. Germline lookup yields CDR1 MGHDK and CDR2 SYGVNS. Losses at the gene ends were 4 bases for V and 1 base for J; bases not matched to a gene: 4. The CDR3 spells CASSGLAGGTDTQYF. The DNA of the CDR3 is TGTGCCAGCAGTGGGCTAGCGGGTGGCACAGATACGCAGTATTTT.

A note on this clone: At one end, the junction sequence differs from germline, possibly due to a read error. This CDR3 reads CASSVSGFNNEQFF. The CDR3 DNA follows: TGTGCCAGTAGTGTTAGCGGGTTTAACAATGAGCAGTTCTTC. This rearrangement joins TRBV2 to TRBJ2-1, with 7 nucleotides matching TRBD2. Germline CDR1 and CDR2: SNHLY and FYNNEI. The CDR3 has 14 residues.

This chain's CDR3 is CASSPTGLGTYEQYF. The CDR3 nucleotides are TGTGCCAGCAGCCCTACGGGGTTGGGAACCTACGAGCAGTACTTC. This chain joins TRBV6-5 and TRBJ2-7, with a weak D call TRBD2 (5 bases). Germline CDR1 and CDR2: MNHEY and SVGAGI. The CDR3 consists of 15 residues. Trimming left V 6 bases short and J 2 bases short, with 17 bases between.

The V and J genes are TRBV9 and TRBJ1-3; the D gene is possibly TRBD1 (5 bases). Germline V gene lookup returns CDR1 SGDLS and CDR2 YYNGEE. Between the trimmed V and J ends, which lost 3 bases and 0 bases, there was a span of 10 bases. This CDR3 spans 15 amino acids. Here the CDR3 reads CASSAGTNSGNTIYF. CDR3 in DNA: TGTGCCAGCAGCGCAGGGACCAACTCTGGAAACACCATATATTTT. Supplemented by reference TRBV9 and TRBJ1-3, the full variable domain reads DSGVTQTPKHLITATGQRVTLRCSPRSGDLSVYWYQQSLDQGLQFLIQYYNGEERAKGNILERFSAQQFPDLHSELNLSSLELGDSALYFCASSAGTNSGNTIYFGEGSWLTVV.

V is TRBV11-2 and J is TRBJ2-7; D remains ambiguous. Per the germline V gene, CDR1 is SGHAT and CDR2 is FQNNGV. V lost 2 bases and J lost 7, with 12 bases in between. The length of the CDR3 is 13 residues. The DNA for the CDR3 is TGTGCCAGCAGCTTACCTACGGAACGGGAGCAGTACTTC. It yields the protein CASSLPTEREQYF.

The chain has TRBV27 and TRBJ2-3, with 7 bases identical to TRBD1. CDR1 is MNHEY and CDR2 is SMNVEV in the germline V gene (reference sequence). V was pared by 5 bases and J by 9 bases, with 17 bases of the junction left unmatched. The CDR3 length is 16 residues. Here the CDR3 DNA reads TGTGCCAGCAGTCGAGGGGGCGTTCAACCCTCTGGGACGCAGTATTTT. This translates into CASSRGGVQPSGTQYF.